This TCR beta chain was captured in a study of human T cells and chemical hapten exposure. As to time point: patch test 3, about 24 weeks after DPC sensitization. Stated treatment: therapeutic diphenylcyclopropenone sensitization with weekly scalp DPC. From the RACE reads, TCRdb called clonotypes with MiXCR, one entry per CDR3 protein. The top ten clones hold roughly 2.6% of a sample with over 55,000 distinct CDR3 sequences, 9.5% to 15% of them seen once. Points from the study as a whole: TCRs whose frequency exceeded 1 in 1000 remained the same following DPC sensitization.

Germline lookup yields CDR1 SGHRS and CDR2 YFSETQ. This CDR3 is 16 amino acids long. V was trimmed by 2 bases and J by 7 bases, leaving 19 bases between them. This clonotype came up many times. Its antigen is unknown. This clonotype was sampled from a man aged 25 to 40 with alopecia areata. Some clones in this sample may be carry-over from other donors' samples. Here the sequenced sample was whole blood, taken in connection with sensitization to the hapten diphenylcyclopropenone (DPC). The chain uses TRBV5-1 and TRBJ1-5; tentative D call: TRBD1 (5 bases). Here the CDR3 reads CASSFGVEGLGQPQHF. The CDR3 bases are TGCGCCAGCAGCTTTGGGGTAGAGGGGCTCGGGCAGCCCCAGCATTTT. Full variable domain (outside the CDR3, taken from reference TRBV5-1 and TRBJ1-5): KAGVTQTPRYLIKTRGQQVTLSCSPISGHRSVSWYQQTPGQGLQFLFEYFSETQRNKGNFPGRFSGRQFSNSRSEMNVSTLELGDSALYLCASSFGVEGLGQPQHFGDGTRLSIL.